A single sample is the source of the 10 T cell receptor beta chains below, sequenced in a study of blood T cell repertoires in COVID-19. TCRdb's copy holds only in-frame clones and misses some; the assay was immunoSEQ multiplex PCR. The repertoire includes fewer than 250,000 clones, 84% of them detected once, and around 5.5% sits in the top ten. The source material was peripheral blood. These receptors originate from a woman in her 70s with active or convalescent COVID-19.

This CDR3 reads CASSLEGTASTDTQYF. CDR3 sequence (DNA): TGCGCCAGCAGCTTGGAAGGGACAGCTAGCACAGATACGCAGTATTTT. The rearrangement links TRBV5-1 to TRBJ2-3; 7 bases map to TRBD1. The CDR3 consists of 16 residues. Germline loops: CDR1 SGHRS, CDR2 YFSETQ. V lost 0 bases and J lost 0; bases outside the gene matches: 4.

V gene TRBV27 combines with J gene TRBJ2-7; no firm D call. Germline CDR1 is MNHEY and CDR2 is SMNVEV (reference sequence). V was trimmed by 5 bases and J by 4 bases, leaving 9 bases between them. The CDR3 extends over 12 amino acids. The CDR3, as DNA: TGTGCCAGCAGTCCTGGCGGTTACGAGCAGTACTTC. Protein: CASSPGGYEQYF.

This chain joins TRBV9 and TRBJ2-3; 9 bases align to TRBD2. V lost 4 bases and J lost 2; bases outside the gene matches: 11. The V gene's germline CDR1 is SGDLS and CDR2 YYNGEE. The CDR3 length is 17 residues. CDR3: CASSQIPTSGLTDTQYF. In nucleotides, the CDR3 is TGTGCCAGCAGCCAAATCCCGACTAGCGGACTCACAGATACGCAGTATTTT.

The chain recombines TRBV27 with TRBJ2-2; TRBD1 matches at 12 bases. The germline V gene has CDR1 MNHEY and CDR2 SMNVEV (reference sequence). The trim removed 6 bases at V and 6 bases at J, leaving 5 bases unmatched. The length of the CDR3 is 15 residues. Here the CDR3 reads CASRGDRGRAGELFF. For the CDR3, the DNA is TGTGCCAGCAGGGGGGACAGGGGGCGGGCCGGGGAGCTGTTTTTT.

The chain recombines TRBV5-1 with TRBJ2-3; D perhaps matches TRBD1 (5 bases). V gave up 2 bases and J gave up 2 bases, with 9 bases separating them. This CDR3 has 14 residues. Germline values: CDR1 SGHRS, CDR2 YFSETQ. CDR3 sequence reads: CASSFTGPTDTQYF. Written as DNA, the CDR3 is TGCGCCAGCAGCTTCACAGGACCCACAGATACGCAGTATTTT.

The CDR3 DNA reads TGTGCCATCAGTGAGTCAACAGTAAACACTGAAGCTTTCTTT. Translation gives CAISESTVNTEAFF. V and J are TRBV10-3 and TRBJ1-1, with D hard to call. The ends were cut back, 0 bases at V and 2 bases at J, with 7 bases in the middle. Germline V gene sequence: CDR1 ENHRY, CDR2 SYGVKD. The CDR3 is made up of 14 amino acids.

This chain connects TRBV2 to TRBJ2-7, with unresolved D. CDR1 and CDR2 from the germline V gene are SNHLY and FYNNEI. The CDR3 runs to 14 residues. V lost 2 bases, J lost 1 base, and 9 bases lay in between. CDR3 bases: TGTGCCAGCAGTGAAAACAGTATATCCTACGAGCAGTACTTC. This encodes CASSENSISYEQYF.

CDR3 amino acids: CASSLLELDTGELFF. The CDR3 DNA is TGCGCCAGCAGCTTGCTAGAGTTGGACACCGGGGAGCTGTTTTTT. The rearrangement uses TRBV5-1 and TRBJ2-2; D remains unclear. Trimming left V 1 base short and J 3 bases short, with 10 bases between. Looked up from germline, CDR1 is SGHRS and CDR2 is YFSETQ. The CDR3 runs to 15 residues.

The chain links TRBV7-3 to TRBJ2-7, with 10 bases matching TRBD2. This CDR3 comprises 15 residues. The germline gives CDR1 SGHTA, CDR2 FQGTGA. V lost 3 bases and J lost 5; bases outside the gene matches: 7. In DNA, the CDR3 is TGTGCCAGCAGCTTTACTAGCGGGACGATCCACGAGCAGTACTTC. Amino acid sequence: CASSFTSGTIHEQYF.

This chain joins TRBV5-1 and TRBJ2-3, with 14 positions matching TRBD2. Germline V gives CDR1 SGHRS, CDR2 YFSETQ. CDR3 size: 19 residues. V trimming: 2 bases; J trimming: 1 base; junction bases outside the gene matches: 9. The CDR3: CASSLKPGTSGSRTDTQYF. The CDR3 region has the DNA TGCGCCAGCAGCTTAAAGCCCGGGACTAGCGGGAGTCGCACAGATACGCAGTATTTT.